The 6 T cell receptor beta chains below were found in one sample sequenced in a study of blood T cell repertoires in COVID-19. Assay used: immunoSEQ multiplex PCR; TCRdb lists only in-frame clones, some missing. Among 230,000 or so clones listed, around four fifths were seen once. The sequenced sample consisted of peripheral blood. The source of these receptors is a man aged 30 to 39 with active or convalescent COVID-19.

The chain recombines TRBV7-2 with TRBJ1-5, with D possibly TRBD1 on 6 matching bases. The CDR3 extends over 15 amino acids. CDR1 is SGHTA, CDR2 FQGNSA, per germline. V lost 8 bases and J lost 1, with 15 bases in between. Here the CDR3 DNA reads TGTGCCAGCTCACAGGGAGTCAGGAGCAATCAGCCCCAGCATTTT. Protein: CASSQGVRSNQPQHF.

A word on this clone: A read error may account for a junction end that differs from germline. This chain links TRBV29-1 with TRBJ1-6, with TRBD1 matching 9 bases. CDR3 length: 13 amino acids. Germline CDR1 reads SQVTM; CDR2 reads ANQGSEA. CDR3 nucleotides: TGCAGCGTTGAAGCGGACAGGGGTTCACCCCTTCACTTT. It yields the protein CSVEADRGSPLHF.

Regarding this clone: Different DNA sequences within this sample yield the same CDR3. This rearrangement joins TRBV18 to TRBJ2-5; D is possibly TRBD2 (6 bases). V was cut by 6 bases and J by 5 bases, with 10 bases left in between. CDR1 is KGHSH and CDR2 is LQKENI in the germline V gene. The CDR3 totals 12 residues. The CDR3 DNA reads TGTGCCAGCTCTCCTCGGGAGGAGACCCAGTACTTC. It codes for CASSPREETQYF.

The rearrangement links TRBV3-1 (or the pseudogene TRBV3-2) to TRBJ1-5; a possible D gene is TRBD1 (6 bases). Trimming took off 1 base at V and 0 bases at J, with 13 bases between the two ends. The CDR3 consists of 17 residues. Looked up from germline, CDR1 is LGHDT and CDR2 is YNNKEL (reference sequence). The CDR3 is CASSQADRPYSNQPQHF. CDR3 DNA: TGTGCCAGCAGCCAAGCCGACAGGCCCTATAGCAATCAGCCCCAGCATTTT.

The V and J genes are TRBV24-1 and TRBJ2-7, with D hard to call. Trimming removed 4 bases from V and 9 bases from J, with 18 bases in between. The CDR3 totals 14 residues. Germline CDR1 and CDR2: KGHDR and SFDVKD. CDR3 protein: CATSDPNSSPGQYF. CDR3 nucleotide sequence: TGTGCCACCAGTGACCCAAACTCTTCTCCCGGGCAGTACTTC.

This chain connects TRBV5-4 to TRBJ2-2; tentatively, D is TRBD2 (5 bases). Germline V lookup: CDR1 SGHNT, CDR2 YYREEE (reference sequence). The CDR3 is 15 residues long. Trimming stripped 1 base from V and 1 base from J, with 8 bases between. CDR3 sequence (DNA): TGTGCCAGCAGCTTGCGGGGTTGGAACACCGGGGAGCTGTTTTTT. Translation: CASSLRGWNTGELFF.